These 11 T cell receptor beta chains were sequenced from one sample in a study of blood T cell repertoires in COVID-19. Clones were sequenced by immunoSEQ multiplex PCR, and TCRdb holds only the in-frame ones, with some missing. The sample includes around 70,000 clones, roughly 84% of them seen just once. Sequenced sample: peripheral blood. Receptors originate from a man aged 50-59 years with active COVID-19.

The genes are TRBV7-2 and TRBJ2-3; no clear D gene. The CDR3 runs 14 residues. CDR1 is SGHTA, CDR2 FQGNSA, per germline. Trimming left V 2 bases short and J 2 bases short, with 8 bases between. In DNA, the CDR3 is TGTGCCAGCAGCTTAACAAACCCCACAGATACGCAGTATTTT. Translation: CASSLTNPTDTQYF.

The genes are TRBV7-8 and TRBJ2-7, with D uncertain. The CDR3 sequence is 12 residues long. The V gene lost 6 bases and the J gene lost 0 bases, with 6 bases spanning the gap. The V gene's germline CDR1 is SGHVS and CDR2 FQNEAQ. The CDR3 reads CASSKSSYEQYF. The DNA for the CDR3 is TGTGCCAGCAGTAAGAGCTCCTACGAGCAGTACTTC.

J is TRBJ1-1 and V is TRBV5-6; the D gene is possibly TRBD1 (6 bases). The CDR3 extends over 14 amino acids. The V end was cut by 2 bases, the J end by 1 base, with 9 bases between. Germline CDR1 SGHDT, CDR2 YYEEEE. DNA for the CDR3: TGTGCCAGCAGCTTCTACAGGGCGAACACTGAAGCTTTCTTT. Encoded protein: CASSFYRANTEAFF.

The chain couples TRBV9 to TRBJ1-6; D is unresolved. This CDR3 is 14 amino acids long. Germline lookup yields CDR1 SGDLS and CDR2 YYNGEE. The V and J ends lost 3 bases and 7 bases respectively, with 11 bases between them. CDR3 protein: CASSGRVWNSPLHF. The CDR3, as DNA: TGTGCCAGCAGCGGACGGGTTTGGAATTCACCCCTCCACTTT.

The chain uses TRBV5-1 and TRBJ2-1, with 7 bases matching TRBD1. The J segment lost 6 bases and the V segment lost 7 bases, leaving 10 bases of the junction unmatched. This CDR3 contains 14 residues. Looked up from germline, CDR1 is SGHRS and CDR2 is YFSETQ. CDR3 in DNA: TGCGCCAGCGGAGACAGGGCGCTAGTCAATGAGCAGTTCTTC. Its translation is CASGDRALVNEQFF. Looking up the rest from reference TRBV5-1 and TRBJ2-1 gives the full variable domain: KAGVTQTPRYLIKTRGQQVTLSCSPISGHRSVSWYQQTPGQGLQFLFEYFSETQRNKGNFPGRFSGRQFSNSRSEMNVSTLELGDSALYLCASGDRALVNEQFFGPGTRLTVL.

The gene calls are TRBV29-1 and TRBJ1-4; D call uncertain. Trimming cost V 7 bases and J 7 bases, with 19 bases left between them. The CDR3 is 14 amino acids. Per germline, CDR1 SQVTM and CDR2 ANQGSEA. CDR3 in amino acids: CSGVAYPGGEKLFF. The CDR3 coding sequence is TGCAGCGGCGTGGCCTACCCAGGAGGTGAAAAACTGTTTTTT.

V and J are TRBV4-2 and TRBJ1-4; TRBD1 matches 10 bases. The germline gives CDR1 LGHNA, CDR2 YNFKEQ. This CDR3 is built from 14 residues. The V gene end was trimmed by 4 bases and the J gene end by 4 bases; junction bases not matched to a gene: 0. This chain's CDR3 is CASSRTGGNEKLFF. Written as DNA, the CDR3 is TGTGCCAGCAGCCGGACAGGGGGTAATGAAAAACTGTTTTTT.

This clone was recorded only once. The chain has TRBV10-1 and TRBJ2-5, with 13 bases lining up with TRBD2. Germline V lookup: CDR1 WNHNN, CDR2 SYGVQD (reference sequence). V lost 8 bases and J lost 4; bases outside the gene matches: 4. The CDR3 length is 14 residues. CDR3 in DNA: TGCGCCAGCGGACTAGCGGGAGCGGGAGAGACCCAGTACTTC. Translation gives CASGLAGAGETQYF.

V and J are TRBV5-1 and TRBJ1-1, with 11 bases matching TRBD1. Losses at the gene ends were 4 bases for V and 0 bases for J; bases not matched to a gene: 2. The germline V gene encodes CDR1 SGHRS and CDR2 YFSETQ. The CDR3 is 15 residues long. The CDR3 region has the DNA TGCGCCAGCAGCAGGACAGGGGGCGTGAACACTGAAGCTTTCTTT. This encodes CASSRTGGVNTEAFF.

In this sample, this clone turned up once. The chain carries TRBV30 and TRBJ2-7, with D possibly matching TRBD2 (6 bases). The CDR3 loop spans 15 amino acids. The germline CDR1 and CDR2 sequences are GTSNPN and SVGIG (reference sequence). Trimming removed 4 bases at V and 5 bases at J, with 21 bases between. CDR3 sequence: CAWTLTSALFDEQYF. The CDR3 DNA is TGTGCCTGGACCTTGACTAGTGCCCTTTTCGACGAGCAGTACTTC.

J is TRBJ1-6 and V is TRBV25-1; 9 nucleotides align to TRBD1. The CDR3 is 18 residues long. With 3 bases clipped from V and 8 bases from J, the junction kept 14 bases outside the gene matches. CDR1 is MGHDK and CDR2 is SYGVNS in the germline V gene. As DNA, the CDR3 is TGTGCCAGCAGTGACCGACCGGGACAGGGAGAGGGGTATTCACCCCTCCACTTT. It encodes CASSDRPGQGEGYSPLHF.